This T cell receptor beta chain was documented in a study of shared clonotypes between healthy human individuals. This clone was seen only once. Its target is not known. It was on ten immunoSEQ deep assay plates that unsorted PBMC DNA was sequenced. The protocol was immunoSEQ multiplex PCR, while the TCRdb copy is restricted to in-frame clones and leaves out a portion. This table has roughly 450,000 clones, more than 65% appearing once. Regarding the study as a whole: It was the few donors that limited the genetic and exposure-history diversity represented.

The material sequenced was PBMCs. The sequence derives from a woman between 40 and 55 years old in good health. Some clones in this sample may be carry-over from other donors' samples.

The CDR3 DNA reads as TGTGCCAGCAGCTTGGACAGTCGAAGTCAGCCCCAGCATTTT. The encoded protein is CASSLDSRSQPQHF. The chain combines TRBV6-6 with TRBJ1-5, with D perhaps TRBD1 (6 bases). The V gene's germline CDR1 is MNHNY and CDR2 SVGAGI (reference sequence). CDR3 length: 14 residues. Trimming removed 6 bases at V and 6 bases at J, with 15 bases between.